The 8 T cell receptor beta chains below all came from one sample that was sequenced in a study of T cell responses to AZD1222 COVID-19 vaccine. Method: immunoSEQ multiplex PCR; TCRdb's copy keeps in-frame clones and lacks some. Among some 280,000 clones listed, roughly 93% were seen once. Sample: peripheral blood, taken 28 days after the second AZD1222 dose. The receptors were gathered from an adult who received the AZD1222 COVID-19 vaccine.

V gene TRBV9 combines with J gene TRBJ2-5; D may match TRBD1 or TRBD2 (6 bases each). There are 16 residues in the CDR3. V was trimmed by 3 bases and J by 0 bases, leaving 15 bases between them. Germline assignment: CDR1 SGDLS and CDR2 YYNGEE. The CDR3 reads CASSDGLGGYQETQYF. DNA of the CDR3: TGTGCCAGCAGCGATGGCTTAGGGGGGTACCAAGAGACCCAGTACTTC.

The chain carries TRBV27 and TRBJ1-1, with D perhaps TRBD1 (5 bases). The length of the CDR3 is 16 residues. V gave up 4 bases and J gave up 5 bases, with 20 bases separating them. The germline CDR1 and CDR2 sequences are MNHEY and SMNVEV (reference sequence). The CDR3 nucleotides read TGTGCCAGCAGTTCGGTTACAGGACTGAGGGAGACTGAAGCTTTCTTT. This codes for CASSSVTGLRETEAFF.

The table lists this clone with a few counts. V is TRBV7-8 and J is TRBJ2-7; the match to TRBD1 covers 9 bases. Germline V CDR1 and CDR2: SGHVS, FQNEAQ. V lost 5 bases and J lost 3; bases outside the gene matches: 5. The CDR3 has 14 residues. The CDR3 DNA reads TGTGCCAGCAGCAAAGGACAGGGGTACTACGAGCAGTACTTC. Protein: CASSKGQGYYEQYF.

J is TRBJ2-3 and V is TRBV2; 12 bases align to TRBD2. Trimming removed 5 bases from V and 6 bases from J; junction bases left unmatched: 3. The CDR3 covers 14 residues. The germline gives CDR1 SNHLY, CDR2 FYNNEI. The CDR3 sequence is CASSRLAGGDTQYF. The CDR3 nucleotides read TGTGCCAGCAGTCGTCTAGCGGGGGGGGATACGCAGTATTTT. The full variable domain, in which reference TRBV2 and TRBJ2-3 provide the parts outside the CDR3, is EPEVTQTPSHQVTQMGQEVILRCVPISNHLYFYWYRQILGQKVEFLVSFYNNEISEKSEIFDDQFSVERPDGSNFTLKIRSTKLEDSAMYFCASSRLAGGDTQYFGPGTRLTVL.

The CDR3 nucleotides are TGCAGTGCTAGTAAAGTGGGCTCCACAGATACGCAGTATTTT. This sequence encodes CSASKVGSTDTQYF. The gene calls are TRBV20-1 and TRBJ2-3; no firm D call. V lost 3 bases, J lost 2 bases, and 12 bases lay in between. Germline V gene data show CDR1 as DFQATT and CDR2 as SNEGSKA (reference sequence). The CDR3 runs to 14 residues.

The chain is built from TRBV6-5 and TRBJ1-5, with TRBD1 matching over 7 bases. Germline V gene data show CDR1 as MNHEY and CDR2 as SVGAGI. The CDR3 is 15 residues long. V was pared by 0 bases and J by 7 bases, with 6 bases of the junction left unmatched. The CDR3 spells CASSYSAGGRQPQHF. The CDR3 DNA follows: TGTGCCAGCAGTTACTCAGCAGGGGGTAGGCAGCCCCAGCATTTT.

J is TRBJ2-5 and V is TRBV7-6, with unresolved D. CDR1 and CDR2 from the germline V gene are SGHVS and FNYEAQ. The CDR3 has 13 residues. V lost 8 bases, J lost 1 base, and 11 bases lay in between. Here the CDR3 DNA reads TGTGCCAGCGGTACGGAGCCCCAAGAGACCCAGTACTTC. Residues: CASGTEPQETQYF.

V usage is TRBV7-3 and J usage is TRBJ1-1; D is uncertain. Per germline, CDR1 SGHTA and CDR2 FQGTGA. This CDR3 is 11 amino acids long. V was clipped by 5 bases and J by 8 bases, with 9 bases between them. The CDR3 reads CASSTGGEAFF. In DNA form, the CDR3 reads TGTGCCAGCAGCACCGGAGGGGAAGCTTTCTTT.